The 23 T cell receptor beta chains reported below all come from one sample, sequenced in a study of T cell responses to AZD1222 COVID-19 vaccine. TCRdb's copy holds only in-frame clones and misses some; the assay was immunoSEQ multiplex PCR. The sample has around 140,000 clones, over 90% seen once. Source: peripheral blood, taken on day 0 of AZD1222 vaccination. All receptors come from an adult in good health.

The chain uses TRBV7-6 and TRBJ2-5; 11 nucleotides agree with TRBD2. The ends lost 5 bases at V and 5 bases at J; junction bases unmatched: 7. CDR3 length: 15 amino acids. Germline V CDR1 and CDR2: SGHVS, FNYEAQ. CDR3 in amino acids: CASSLLLAGVETQYF. The CDR3 DNA sequence: TGTGCCAGCAGCCTCCTACTAGCGGGGGTCGAGACCCAGTACTTC.

This chain joins TRBV4-1 and TRBJ1-2; D is unclear. This CDR3 region has 15 residues. CDR1 is MGHRA and CDR2 is YSYEKL in the germline V gene. Trimming removed 0 bases at V and 0 bases at J, with 8 bases between. The CDR3 spells CASSQEEVSNYGYTF. CDR3 coding DNA: TGCGCCAGCAGCCAAGAAGAAGTCTCTAACTATGGCTACACCTTC.

V is TRBV20-1 and J is TRBJ2-7; 9 bases agree with TRBD2. J lost 0 bases, V lost 3 bases, and 3 bases had no gene match. CDR1 is DFQATT, CDR2 SNEGSKA, per germline (reference sequence). The CDR3 length is 14 residues. CDR3 coding DNA: TGCAGTGCTAGTAAGACTAGCGGCTCCTACGAGCAGTACTTC. Amino acid sequence: CSASKTSGSYEQYF.

The CDR3 reads CASTRISGAGQPQHF. In DNA, the CDR3 is TGTGCCAGCACCAGAATCTCGGGGGCAGGGCAGCCCCAGCATTTT. The rearrangement joins TRBV6-5 to TRBJ1-5; TRBD1 might be the D (6 bases). The germline V and J ends were trimmed by 7 bases and 7 bases, with 20 bases remaining between them. The CDR3 has 15 amino acids. Germline V CDR1 and CDR2: MNHEY, SVGAGI.

The chain recombines TRBV19 with TRBJ1-1, with a weak D call TRBD1 (5 bases). The germline V gene encodes CDR1 LNHDA and CDR2 SQIVND (reference sequence). The CDR3 covers 13 residues. Between the trimmed V and J ends, which lost 5 bases and 4 bases, there was a span of 11 bases. The CDR3 protein is CASSDSLSTEAFF. The CDR3 DNA sequence: TGTGCCAGTAGTGACAGCCTCAGCACTGAAGCTTTCTTT.

The count of this clone is one. V is TRBV4-3 and J is TRBJ2-3; weak D call: TRBD2 (5 bases). Germline CDR1 LGHNA, CDR2 YSLEER. Trimming removed 2 bases at V and 5 bases at J, with 8 bases between. CDR3 length: 13 amino acids. As DNA, the CDR3 is TGCGCCAGCAGCCAAACTGAGGGAGATACGCAGTATTTT. Its translation: CASSQTEGDTQYF.

This chain joins TRBV18 and TRBJ1-1; TRBD1 matches at 7 bases. The CDR3 contains 15 residues. Germline V CDR1 and CDR2: KGHSH, LQKENI. V gave up 4 bases and J gave up 5 bases; unmatched junction bases: 10. The CDR3 DNA reads TGTGCCAGCTCACTCAAGAGTGCAGGGGGGACTGAAGCTTTCTTT. This gives the protein CASSLKSAGGTEAFF.

The sample holds one count of this clone. The rearrangement links TRBV30 to TRBJ2-5; D is unresolved. This CDR3 comprises 12 residues. The V gene lost 1 base and the J gene lost 3 bases, with 6 bases spanning the gap. Germline loops: CDR1 GTSNPN, CDR2 SVGIG (reference sequence). The CDR3 loop is CAWSAFEETQYF. CDR3 nucleotide sequence: TGTGCCTGGAGTGCCTTCGAAGAGACCCAGTACTTC.

As for this clone: Other DNA sequences in the same sample also yield this CDR3. The chain has TRBV19 and TRBJ2-7, with TRBD2 identical over 14 bases. Germline-derived CDR1 and CDR2 are LNHDA and SQIVND (reference sequence). V trimming: 4 bases; J trimming: 2 bases; junction bases outside the gene matches: 1. The CDR3 contains 15 residues. CDR3 loop: CASSTGLAGAYEQYF. DNA of the CDR3: TGTGCCAGTAGTACGGGACTAGCGGGGGCCTACGAGCAGTACTTC. The variable domain in full, with the rest retrieved from reference TRBV19 and TRBJ2-7, is DGGITQSPKYLFRKEGQNVTLSCEQNLNHDAMYWYRQDPGQGLRLIYYSQIVNDFQKGDIAEGYSVSREKKESFPLTVTSAQKNPTAFYLCASSTGLAGAYEQYFGPGTRLTVT.

V is TRBV3-1 (or the pseudogene TRBV3-2) and J is TRBJ1-6, with D possibly TRBD1 on 6 matching bases. V gave up 4 bases and J gave up 6 bases, with 10 bases separating them. The CDR3 length is 14 residues. Germline-derived CDR1 and CDR2 are LGHDT and YNNKEL (reference sequence). The CDR3 reads CASSLGHLNSPLHF. Here the CDR3 DNA reads TGTGCCAGCAGCCTGGGACACCTTAATTCACCCCTCCACTTT.

This clone came up once. This chain connects TRBV20-1 to TRBJ2-1; 8 positions agree with TRBD2. The CDR3 contains 15 residues. The trim removed 3 bases at V and 3 bases at J, leaving 7 bases unmatched. Germline V gene lookup returns CDR1 DFQATT and CDR2 SNEGSKA (reference sequence). The CDR3 region is CSASMRRGGYNEQFF. The CDR3 DNA reads as TGCAGTGCTAGTATGCGACGGGGGGGCTACAATGAGCAGTTCTTC.

The rearrangement links TRBV24-1 to TRBJ2-1, with D perhaps matching TRBD2 (6 bases). V dropped 5 bases and J dropped 0 bases, with 10 bases sitting between them. Germline CDR1 and CDR2: KGHDR and SFDVKD. The length of the CDR3 is 15 residues. The CDR3 coding sequence is TGTGCCACCAGTGTTGGGGGGAGCTCCTACAATGAGCAGTTCTTC. It codes for CATSVGGSSYNEQFF.

V and J are TRBV24-1 and TRBJ1-2, with D perhaps TRBD1 (6 bases). CDR1 is KGHDR and CDR2 is SFDVKD in the germline V gene. Trimming removed 3 bases at V and 4 bases at J, with 11 bases between. This CDR3 comprises 14 residues. Here the CDR3 reads CATSDPQGPYGYTF. CDR3 sequence (DNA): TGTGCCACCAGTGATCCACAGGGCCCCTATGGCTACACCTTC.

A note on this clone: This sample also contains other DNA sequences that code for the same CDR3. V and J are TRBV18 and TRBJ2-7, with a weak D call TRBD1 (5 bases). CDR1 is KGHSH, CDR2 LQKENI, per germline. CDR3 size: 13 residues. The germline V and J ends were trimmed by 2 bases and 3 bases, with 8 bases remaining between them. CDR3 sequence: CASSPSRDYEQYF. The CDR3 DNA is TGTGCCAGCTCACCAAGCAGGGACTACGAGCAGTACTTC.

The rearrangement joins TRBV12-3 or TRBV12-4 to TRBJ2-7, with a weak D call TRBD2 (7 bases). The CDR3 contains 13 residues. Trimming removed 7 bases at V and 6 bases at J, with 16 bases between. This chain's CDR3 is CASTPPGGLEQYF. The CDR3 bases are TGTGCCAGCACTCCCCCGGGGGGCCTCGAGCAGTACTTC.

The V and J genes are TRBV18 and TRBJ1-4; no definite D call. The CDR3 totals 14 residues. V lost 1 base, J lost 8 bases, and 11 bases lay in between. The germline V gene has CDR1 KGHSH and CDR2 LQKENI. CDR3 sequence: CASSPRATIEKLFF. The CDR3 region has the DNA TGTGCCAGCTCACCACGGGCTACGATCGAAAAACTGTTTTTT.

The chain joins TRBV5-4 to TRBJ2-3, with D perhaps matching TRBD1 or TRBD2 (6 bases each). With 0 bases removed from V and 4 bases from J, the gap between germline ends came to 18 bases. This CDR3 contains 17 residues. The V gene's germline CDR1 is SGHNT and CDR2 YYREEE (reference sequence). The CDR3 here is CASSLALGQGRPDTQYF. The CDR3 region has the DNA TGTGCCAGCAGCTTGGCCCTCGGCCAGGGGAGGCCAGATACGCAGTATTTT.

V usage is TRBV7-2 and J usage is TRBJ1-2; a possible D gene is TRBD1 (5 bases). V gave up 2 bases and J gave up 2 bases, with 12 bases separating them. The CDR3 covers 15 residues. Germline V lookup: CDR1 SGHTA, CDR2 FQGNSA. CDR3 coding DNA: TGTGCCAGCAGCTTATACCCGACAGAAAACTATGGCTACACCTTC. It is translated as CASSLYPTENYGYTF.

The J gene is TRBJ1-1, the V gene TRBV11-3; maybe TRBD1 (5 bases). The V gene lost 5 bases and the J gene lost 7 bases, with 14 bases spanning the gap. Germline V gene data show CDR1 as SGHNT and CDR2 as YENEEA. CDR3 size: 13 residues. Written as DNA, the CDR3 is TGTGCCAGCAGCCGAGGGGTAGGCGGTGAAGCTTTCTTT. It encodes CASSRGVGGEAFF.

This chain links TRBV7-2 with TRBJ2-2; 7 bases agree with TRBD2. CDR3 size: 15 residues. The V gene's germline CDR1 is SGHTA and CDR2 FQGNSA. V was clipped by 7 bases and J by 5 bases; unmatched bases: 10. CDR3 region: CASNVGGPGTGELFF. The CDR3 coding sequence is TGTGCCAGCAACGTGGGAGGGCCGGGAACCGGGGAGCTGTTTTTT.

The chain links TRBV3-1 (or the pseudogene TRBV3-2) to TRBJ2-7; D might be TRBD1 (6 bases). The CDR3 length is 11 residues. The V gene's germline CDR1 is LGHDT and CDR2 YNNKEL (reference sequence). V lost 4 bases and J 10 bases, leaving 11 bases between the germline ends. The CDR3 DNA follows: TGTGCCAGCAGCCGGGGACATCCACAGTACTTC. Protein product: CASSRGHPQYF.

The chain has TRBV2 and TRBJ2-1; 11 nucleotides line up with TRBD2. Germline trimming cut 6 bases from V and 0 bases from J; bases unmatched to any gene: 10. The CDR3 has 18 residues. CDR1 is SNHLY and CDR2 is FYNNEI in the germline V gene. As DNA, the CDR3 is TGTGCCAGCAGGATGGGACTAGCGGTCCCGAGCTCCTACAATGAGCAGTTCTTC. As protein: CASRMGLAVPSSYNEQFF.

This clone appeared once. The J gene is TRBJ2-7, the V gene TRBV9, with 12 bases identical to TRBD1. The CDR3 runs 15 residues. The germline V gene encodes CDR1 SGDLS and CDR2 YYNGEE. V lost 3 bases, J lost 5 bases, and 6 bases stayed unmatched. CDR3 DNA sequence: TGTGCCAGCAGCGGAACCGGGACAGGGGGCGACGAGCAGTACTTC. It specifies CASSGTGTGGDEQYF. The variable domain in full, completed from reference TRBV9 and TRBJ2-7, reads DSGVTQTPKHLITATGQRVTLRCSPRSGDLSVYWYQQSLDQGLQFLIQYYNGEERAKGNILERFSAQQFPDLHSELNLSSLELGDSALYFCASSGTGTGGDEQYFGPGTRLTVT.